What follows are 24 T cell receptor beta chains derived from one specimen sequenced in a study of shared clonotypes between healthy human individuals. The assay was immunoSEQ multiplex PCR, and TCRdb's table has in-frame clones only and misses some. The data contain about 2.4 million clones, 80% to 95% of them singletons. What was sequenced was naive CD4+ T cells from PBMCs. Subset defined: CD45RA+ positively selected. These receptors originate from a man younger than 35 in good health. Some clones in this sample may be carry-over from other donors' samples.

The gene calls are TRBV4-3 and TRBJ2-3; 13 bases fit TRBD2. V was pared by 1 base and J by 4 bases, with 5 bases of the junction left unmatched. CDR1 is LGHNA and CDR2 is YSLEER in the germline V gene. This CDR3 contains 17 residues. Written as DNA, the CDR3 is TGCGCCAGCAGCCAAGCCTGGACTAGCGGGAGCCCAGATACGCAGTATTTT. It specifies CASSQAWTSGSPDTQYF.

The chain links TRBV5-1 to TRBJ2-2; D unclear. This CDR3 region has 14 residues. The V and J ends lost 2 bases and 1 base respectively, with 6 bases between them. The germline gives CDR1 SGHRS, CDR2 YFSETQ. The CDR3 nucleotides are TGCGCCAGCAGCTTTGACGTGAACACCGGGGAGCTGTTTTTT. It translates to CASSFDVNTGELFF.

This chain links TRBV5-1 with TRBJ2-2, with TRBD2 matching 7 bases. The CDR3 totals 16 residues. V was clipped by 6 bases and J by 0 bases; unmatched bases: 8. Germline V gene lookup returns CDR1 SGHRS and CDR2 YFSETQ. CDR3 protein: CASNEGTTTNTGELFF. CDR3 bases: TGCGCCAGCAACGAAGGGACTACAACGAACACCGGGGAGCTGTTTTTT.

This clone was recorded a few times. The chain recombines TRBV19 with TRBJ2-2; D gene uncertain. Trimming shortened V by 5 bases and J by 6 bases, and 16 bases separated the two germline ends. The germline V gene has CDR1 LNHDA and CDR2 SQIVND (reference sequence). This CDR3 has 15 amino acids. As DNA, the CDR3 is TGTGCCAGTAGTCACGGAAGGAAAGGACCCGGGGAGCTGTTTTTT. Its protein is CASSHGRKGPGELFF.

The chain has TRBV6-6 and TRBJ2-1, with 7 bases aligning to TRBD2. Germline assignment: CDR1 MNHNY and CDR2 SVGAGI (reference sequence). With 6 bases clipped from V and 9 bases from J, the junction kept 14 bases outside the gene matches. The CDR3 totals 15 residues. CDR3 residues: CASSPTSAQQGEQFF. In DNA form, the CDR3 reads TGTGCCAGCAGCCCAACTAGCGCCCAGCAGGGTGAGCAGTTCTTC.

J is TRBJ2-2 and V is TRBV5-4; no firm D call. The CDR3 has 12 amino acids. Germline V CDR1 and CDR2: SGHNT, YYREEE (reference sequence). With 3 bases removed from V and 6 bases from J, the gap between germline ends came to 6 bases. For the CDR3, the DNA is TGTGCCAGCAGCTATGGCTCCGGGGAGCTGTTTTTT. Translated: CASSYGSGELFF.

The chain employs TRBV6-5 and TRBJ1-5; no reliable D call. Trimming took 2 bases from V and 1 from J, leaving 6 bases between them. The CDR3 is 14 amino acids. From germline, CDR1 is MNHEY and CDR2 SVGAGI. The CDR3 region has the DNA TGTGCCAGCAGTTACCGTAACAGCAATCAGCCCCAGCATTTT. It translates to CASSYRNSNQPQHF.

This clone was seen a single time. The CDR3 sequence: CASSATGLWGYTF. As DNA, the CDR3 is TGTGCCAGCAGCGCCACAGGGCTGTGGGGCTACACCTTC. The chain combines TRBV5-8 with TRBJ1-2, with D possibly matching TRBD1 (6 bases). The germline V gene has CDR1 SGHTS and CDR2 YDEGEE. The CDR3 runs 13 residues. The ends were cut back, 4 bases at V and 8 bases at J, with 15 bases in the middle.

The V call is TRBV7-8, the J call TRBJ2-5; D could derive from TRBD1 or TRBD2 (7 bases each). The CDR3 has 16 amino acids. V lost 3 bases to trimming and J lost 4 bases, with 18 bases between them. Per the germline V gene, CDR1 is SGHVS and CDR2 is FQNEAQ. The CDR3 sequence is CASSFPSRGGAETQYF. CDR3 nucleotide sequence: TGTGCCAGCAGCTTCCCTAGCAGGGGGGGCGCAGAGACCCAGTACTTC.

The gene calls are TRBV4-3 and TRBJ2-7, with D perhaps matching TRBD2 (6 bases). The CDR3 contains 15 residues. V was cut by 4 bases and J by 3 bases, with 16 bases left in between. Germline values: CDR1 LGHNA, CDR2 YSLEER. In DNA, the CDR3 is TGCGCCAGCAGCCCCTGGGGTAGCGGCCTCTACGAGCAGTACTTC. Protein product: CASSPWGSGLYEQYF.

This chain links TRBV9 with TRBJ2-5; TRBD1 is a possible D gene (7 bases). The germline V gene has CDR1 SGDLS and CDR2 YYNGEE. Trimming removed 4 bases at V and 3 bases at J, with 13 bases between. This CDR3 is built from 14 residues. The CDR3 spells CASSQGGPKETQYF. The CDR3 nucleotides read TGTGCCAGCAGCCAGGGGGGTCCTAAAGAGACCCAGTACTTC.

The J gene is TRBJ1-1, the V gene TRBV11-2; D unclear. Germline V gene sequence: CDR1 SGHAT, CDR2 FQNNGV. This CDR3 comprises 14 residues. Trimming cost V 1 base and J 4 bases, with 10 bases left between them. The CDR3 sequence is CASSLVQVGTEAFF. CDR3 sequence (DNA): TGTGCCAGCAGCTTAGTTCAGGTCGGCACTGAAGCTTTCTTT. Full variable domain (missing parts from reference TRBV11-2 and TRBJ1-1): EAGVAQSPRYKIIEKRQSVAFWCNPISGHATLYWYQQILGQGPKLLIQFQNNGVVDDSQLPKDRFSAERLKGVDSTLKIQPAKLEDSAVYLCASSLVQVGTEAFFGQGTRLTVV.

This clone showed up just a few times. The genes are TRBV9 and TRBJ1-1, with TRBD1 matching 8 bases. This CDR3 comprises 16 residues. Unmatched junction bases numbered 8, after V lost 4 bases and J lost 0 bases. Germline CDR1 and CDR2: SGDLS and YYNGEE. CDR3 residues: CASSSQGQGLNTEAFF. CDR3 coding DNA: TGTGCCAGCAGCTCCCAAGGACAGGGTTTGAACACTGAAGCTTTCTTT.

In this sample, this clone turned up once. The rearrangement links TRBV4-1 to TRBJ2-1; a weak D match, TRBD1 (6 bases). The V gene lost 4 bases and the J gene lost 6 bases, with 22 bases spanning the gap. CDR1 and CDR2 from the germline V gene are MGHRA and YSYEKL. The CDR3 has 17 amino acids. This chain's CDR3 is CASSPYRSAGTSNEQFF. As DNA, the CDR3 is TGCGCCAGCAGCCCTTACCGATCCGCCGGGACATCCAATGAGCAGTTCTTC.

This rearrangement joins TRBV7-9 to TRBJ2-7; 9 bases match TRBD1. Germline loops: CDR1 SEHNR, CDR2 FQNEAQ (reference sequence). V was pared by 2 bases and J by 2 bases, with 7 bases of the junction left unmatched. This CDR3 is 16 amino acids long. The CDR3 DNA reads as TGTGCCAGCAGCTTACTGGGGACAGGGCATACCTACGAGCAGTACTTC. It specifies CASSLLGTGHTYEQYF.

The V and J genes are TRBV19 and TRBJ2-2; possible D gene TRBD2, 7 bases. The V gene lost 1 base and the J gene lost 5 bases, with 11 bases spanning the gap. The V gene's germline CDR1 is LNHDA and CDR2 SQIVND (reference sequence). The CDR3 is 15 amino acids. CDR3 sequence: CASSIGTAGTGELFF. The CDR3 region has the DNA TGTGCCAGTAGTATAGGGACAGCGGGAACCGGGGAGCTGTTTTTT. The full variable domain, rest sourced from reference TRBV19 and TRBJ2-2, is DGGITQSPKYLFRKEGQNVTLSCEQNLNHDAMYWYRQDPGQGLRLIYYSQIVNDFQKGDIAEGYSVSREKKESFPLTVTSAQKNPTAFYLCASSIGTAGTGELFFGEGSRLTVL.

The V call is TRBV7-8, the J call TRBJ1-4, with D tentatively TRBD1 (5 bases). Trimming removed 5 bases at V and 0 bases at J, with 13 bases between. The CDR3 extends over 16 amino acids. Germline V gene data show CDR1 as SGHVS and CDR2 as FQNEAQ. The CDR3 sequence: CASSPGTHPTNEKLFF. In DNA form, the CDR3 reads TGTGCCAGCAGCCCAGGGACGCACCCAACTAATGAAAAACTGTTTTTT.

The rearrangement uses TRBV30 and TRBJ1-1; D perhaps matches TRBD1 (5 bases). Deletions cut 5 bases from V and 11 bases from J, with 18 bases between. This CDR3 has 12 amino acids. Germline V lookup: CDR1 GTSNPN, CDR2 SVGIG (reference sequence). The CDR3 loop reads CAWAPGRSSAFF. CDR3 DNA: TGTGCCTGGGCCCCGGGACGATCAAGCGCTTTCTTT.

This chain joins TRBV15 and TRBJ2-5, with 12 nucleotides matching TRBD1. Germline CDR1 is LNHNV and CDR2 is YYDKDF (reference sequence). This CDR3 contains 17 residues. V lost 6 bases to trimming and J lost 5 bases; unmatched junction nucleotides: 13. CDR3 region: CATSPARGTGGAETQYF. CDR3 nucleotide sequence: TGTGCCACCAGTCCGGCTAGGGGGACAGGGGGCGCGGAGACCCAGTACTTC.

The chain has TRBV7-2 and TRBJ2-5; TRBD2 aligns across 11 bases. V shed 2 bases, J shed 4 bases, and the junction held 6 bases outside the gene matches. The germline V gene encodes CDR1 SGHTA and CDR2 FQGNSA. This CDR3 comprises 16 residues. CDR3 nucleotide sequence: TGTGCCAGCAGCTTACAGGGGACTAGCGGATTAGAGACCCAGTACTTC. Translated, it gives CASSLQGTSGLETQYF.

This clone was seen a single time. The chain joins TRBV29-1 to TRBJ2-3; no definite D call. V lost 8 bases, J lost 6 bases, and 6 bases lay in between. Germline V lookup: CDR1 SQVTM, CDR2 ANQGSEA. CDR3 size: 9 residues. As DNA, the CDR3 is TGCAGCTCCGGGGATACGCAGTATTTT. This sequence encodes CSSGDTQYF.

The gene calls are TRBV7-2 and TRBJ2-1; the D gene is possibly TRBD2 (6 bases). The CDR3 consists of 15 residues. CDR1 is SGHTA and CDR2 is FQGNSA in the germline V gene. The V gene lost 2 bases and the J gene lost 2 bases, with 10 bases spanning the gap. CDR3 loop: CASSLQGGAYNEQFF. The CDR3 nucleotides read TGTGCCAGCAGCTTACAGGGAGGCGCCTACAATGAGCAGTTCTTC.

In DNA form, the CDR3 reads TGTGCCAGTAGTAAGGGGAGACAGGTCGGGTTGAGCAATCAGCCCCAGCATTTT. Its translation is CASSKGRQVGLSNQPQHF. This chain uses TRBV19 with TRBJ1-5, with TRBD1 as a possible D gene (6 bases). CDR3 length equals 18 residues. Trimming left V 4 bases short and J 1 base short, with 20 bases between. Germline values: CDR1 LNHDA, CDR2 SQIVND (reference sequence).

About this clone: The same CDR3 arises from other DNA sequences in this sample as well. The rearrangement joins TRBV5-1 to TRBJ2-1; the match to TRBD2 covers 8 bases. The length of the CDR3 is 14 residues. Per germline, CDR1 SGHRS and CDR2 YFSETQ. With V trimmed by 4 bases and J by 5 bases, 5 bases remained unmatched. The CDR3 nucleotides are TGCGCCAGCAGCCTAGCGGGCGACCACAATGAGCAGTTCTTC. Protein: CASSLAGDHNEQFF.